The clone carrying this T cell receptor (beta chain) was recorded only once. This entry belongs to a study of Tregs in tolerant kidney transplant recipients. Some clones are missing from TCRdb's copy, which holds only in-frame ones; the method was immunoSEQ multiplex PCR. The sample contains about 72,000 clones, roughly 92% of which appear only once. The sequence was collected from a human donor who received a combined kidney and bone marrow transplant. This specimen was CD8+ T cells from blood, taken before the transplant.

CDR3 loop: CASSRQVSSYEQYF. The CDR3 nucleotides are TGTGCCAGCAGCCGACAGGTTAGCTCCTACGAGCAGTACTTC. This sequence joins TRBV7-6 and TRBJ2-7; D is possibly TRBD1 (6 bases). The V end lost 5 bases, the J end lost 0 bases, and 11 bases lay between the germline ends. This CDR3 has 14 residues. Germline CDR1 reads SGHVS; CDR2 reads FNYEAQ.